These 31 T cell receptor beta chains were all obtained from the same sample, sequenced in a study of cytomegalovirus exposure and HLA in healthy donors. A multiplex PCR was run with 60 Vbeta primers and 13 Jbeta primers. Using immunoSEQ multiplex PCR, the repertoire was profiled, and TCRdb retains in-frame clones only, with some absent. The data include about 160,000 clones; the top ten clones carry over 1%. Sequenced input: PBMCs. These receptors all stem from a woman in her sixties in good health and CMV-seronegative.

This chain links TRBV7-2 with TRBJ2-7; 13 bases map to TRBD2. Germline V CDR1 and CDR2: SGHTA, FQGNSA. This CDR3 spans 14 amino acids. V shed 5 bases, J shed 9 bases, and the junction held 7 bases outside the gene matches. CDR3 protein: CASSPGLAGVRQYF. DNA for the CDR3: TGTGCCAGCAGCCCAGGACTAGCGGGAGTAAGGCAGTACTTC.

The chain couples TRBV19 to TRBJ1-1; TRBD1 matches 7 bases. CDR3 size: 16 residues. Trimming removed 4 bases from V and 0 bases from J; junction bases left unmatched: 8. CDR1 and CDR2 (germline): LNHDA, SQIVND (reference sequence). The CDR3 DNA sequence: TGTGCCAGTAGTAGGCCCGAGGGGGCCATGAACACTGAAGCTTTCTTT. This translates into CASSRPEGAMNTEAFF. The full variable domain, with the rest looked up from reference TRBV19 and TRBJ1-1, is DGGITQSPKYLFRKEGQNVTLSCEQNLNHDAMYWYRQDPGQGLRLIYYSQIVNDFQKGDIAEGYSVSREKKESFPLTVTSAQKNPTAFYLCASSRPEGAMNTEAFFGQGTRLTVV.

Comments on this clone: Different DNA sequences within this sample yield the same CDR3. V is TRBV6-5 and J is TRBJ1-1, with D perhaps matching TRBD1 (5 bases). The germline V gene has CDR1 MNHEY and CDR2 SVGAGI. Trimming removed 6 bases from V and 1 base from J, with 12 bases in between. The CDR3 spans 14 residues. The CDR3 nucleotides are TGTGCCAGCAGCTCCAAGCAGGGGAACACTGAAGCTTTCTTT. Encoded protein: CASSSKQGNTEAFF.

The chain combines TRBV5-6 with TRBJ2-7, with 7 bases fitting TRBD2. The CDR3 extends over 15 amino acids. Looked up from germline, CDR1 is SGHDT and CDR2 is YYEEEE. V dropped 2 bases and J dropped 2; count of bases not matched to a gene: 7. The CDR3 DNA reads TGTGCCAGCAGCTTAGGTAGCGGGCGAACCTACGAGCAGTACTTC. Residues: CASSLGSGRTYEQYF. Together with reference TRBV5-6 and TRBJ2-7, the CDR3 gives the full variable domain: DAGVTQSPTHLIKTRGQQVTLRCSPKSGHDTVSWYQQALGQGPQFIFQYYEEEERQRGNFPDRFSGHQFPNYSSELNVNALLLGDSALYLCASSLGSGRTYEQYFGPGTRLTVT.

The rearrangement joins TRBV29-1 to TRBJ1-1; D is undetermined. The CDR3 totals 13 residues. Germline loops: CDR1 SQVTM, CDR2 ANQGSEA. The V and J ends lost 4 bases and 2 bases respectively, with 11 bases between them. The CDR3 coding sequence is TGCAGCGTTGGAGGGAGCCTAAACACTGAAGCTTTCTTT. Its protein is CSVGGSLNTEAFF. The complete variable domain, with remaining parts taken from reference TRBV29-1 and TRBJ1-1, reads SAVISQKPSRDICQRGTSLTIQCQVDSQVTMMFWYRQQPGQSLTLIATANQGSEATYESGFVIDKFPISRPNLTFSTLTVSNMSPEDSSIYLCSVGGSLNTEAFFGQGTRLTVV.

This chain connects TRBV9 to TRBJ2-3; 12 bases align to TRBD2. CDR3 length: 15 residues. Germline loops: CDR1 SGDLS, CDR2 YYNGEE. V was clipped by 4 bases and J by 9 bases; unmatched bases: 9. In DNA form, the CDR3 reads TGTGCCAGCAGCTCCCGGACTAGCGGGGCGGAGACGCAGTATTTT. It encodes CASSSRTSGAETQYF.

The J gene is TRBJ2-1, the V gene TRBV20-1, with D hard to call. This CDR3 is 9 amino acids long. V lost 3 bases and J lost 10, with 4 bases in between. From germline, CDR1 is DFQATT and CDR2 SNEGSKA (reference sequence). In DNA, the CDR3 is TGCAGTGCTAGTCCAGAGCAGTTCTTC. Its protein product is CSASPEQFF.

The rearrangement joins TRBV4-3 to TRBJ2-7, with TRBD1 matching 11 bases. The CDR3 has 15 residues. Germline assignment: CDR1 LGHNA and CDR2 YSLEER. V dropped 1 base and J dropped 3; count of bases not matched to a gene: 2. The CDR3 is CASSQGGTGGYEQYF. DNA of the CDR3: TGCGCCAGCAGCCAAGGTGGGACAGGGGGCTACGAGCAGTACTTC.

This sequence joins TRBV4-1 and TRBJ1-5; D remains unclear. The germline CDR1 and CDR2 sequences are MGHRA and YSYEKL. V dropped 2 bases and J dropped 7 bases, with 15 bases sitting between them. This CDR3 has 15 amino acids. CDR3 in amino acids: CASSQPGGLRQPQHF. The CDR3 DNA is TGCGCCAGCAGCCAACCGGGAGGGCTAAGGCAGCCCCAGCATTTT.

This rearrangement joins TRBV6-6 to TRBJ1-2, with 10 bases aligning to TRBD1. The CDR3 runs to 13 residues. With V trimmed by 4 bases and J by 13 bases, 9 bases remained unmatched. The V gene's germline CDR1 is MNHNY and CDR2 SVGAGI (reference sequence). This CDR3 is CASSCLRQGAFTF. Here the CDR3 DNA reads TGTGCCAGCAGTTGCCTGAGACAGGGGGCGTTCACCTTC.

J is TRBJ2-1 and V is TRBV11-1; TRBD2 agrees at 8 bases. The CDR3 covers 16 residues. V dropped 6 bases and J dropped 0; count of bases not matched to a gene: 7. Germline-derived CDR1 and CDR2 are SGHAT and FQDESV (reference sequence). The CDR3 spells CASSKRLASSYNEQFF. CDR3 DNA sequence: TGTGCCAGCAGTAAAAGACTAGCGAGCTCCTACAATGAGCAGTTCTTC.

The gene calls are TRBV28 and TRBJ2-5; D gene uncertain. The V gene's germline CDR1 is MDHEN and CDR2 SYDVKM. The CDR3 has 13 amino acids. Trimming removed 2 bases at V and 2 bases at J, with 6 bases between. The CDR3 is CASSLGQQETQYF. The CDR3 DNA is TGTGCCAGCAGTTTAGGTCAGCAAGAGACCCAGTACTTC. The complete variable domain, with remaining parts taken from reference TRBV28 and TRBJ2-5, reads DVKVTQSSRYLVKRTGEKVFLECVQDMDHENMFWYRQDPGLGLRLIYFSYDVKMKEKGDIPEGYSVSREKKERFSLILESASTNQTSMYLCASSLGQQETQYFGPGTRLLVL.

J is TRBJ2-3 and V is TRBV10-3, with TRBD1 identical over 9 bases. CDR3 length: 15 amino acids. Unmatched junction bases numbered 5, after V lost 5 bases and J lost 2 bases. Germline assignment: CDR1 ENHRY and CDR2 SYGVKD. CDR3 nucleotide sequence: TGTGCCATCAGTCGGGACAGGGTAACCACAGATACGCAGTATTTT. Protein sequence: CAISRDRVTTDTQYF.

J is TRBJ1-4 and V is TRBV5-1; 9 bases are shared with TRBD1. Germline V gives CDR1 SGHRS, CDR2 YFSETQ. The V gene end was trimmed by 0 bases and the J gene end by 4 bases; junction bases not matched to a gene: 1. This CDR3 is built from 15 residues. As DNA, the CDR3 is TGCGCCAGCAGCTTGGAGGGACAGGGTAATGAAAAACTGTTTTTT. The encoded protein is CASSLEGQGNEKLFF.

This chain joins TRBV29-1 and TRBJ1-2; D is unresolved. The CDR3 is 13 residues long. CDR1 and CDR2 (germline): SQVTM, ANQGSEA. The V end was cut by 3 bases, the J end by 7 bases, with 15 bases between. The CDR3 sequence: CSVEGTFKTGYTF. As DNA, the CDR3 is TGCAGCGTTGAGGGCACCTTTAAGACTGGCTACACCTTC.

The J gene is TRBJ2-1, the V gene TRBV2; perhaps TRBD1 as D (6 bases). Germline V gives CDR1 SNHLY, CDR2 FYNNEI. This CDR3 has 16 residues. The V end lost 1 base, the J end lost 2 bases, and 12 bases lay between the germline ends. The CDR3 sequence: CASSEGPGHAYNEQFF. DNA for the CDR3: TGTGCCAGCAGTGAAGGACCGGGACATGCCTACAATGAGCAGTTCTTC.

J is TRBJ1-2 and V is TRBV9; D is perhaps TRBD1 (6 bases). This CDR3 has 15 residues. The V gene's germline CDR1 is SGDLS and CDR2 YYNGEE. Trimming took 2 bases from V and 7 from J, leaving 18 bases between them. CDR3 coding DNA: TGTGCCAGCAGCGTTAACCAGGGGCGCGAGAGTGGCTACACCTTC. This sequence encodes CASSVNQGRESGYTF.

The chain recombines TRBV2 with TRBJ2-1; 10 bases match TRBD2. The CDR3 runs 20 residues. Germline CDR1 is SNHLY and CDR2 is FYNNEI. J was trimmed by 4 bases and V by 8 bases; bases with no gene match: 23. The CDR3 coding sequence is TGTGCCAGCCAATTGACCCCAAGCGGGGGGGCCATCAAGGTATACAATGAGCAGTTCTTC. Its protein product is CASQLTPSGGAIKVYNEQFF.

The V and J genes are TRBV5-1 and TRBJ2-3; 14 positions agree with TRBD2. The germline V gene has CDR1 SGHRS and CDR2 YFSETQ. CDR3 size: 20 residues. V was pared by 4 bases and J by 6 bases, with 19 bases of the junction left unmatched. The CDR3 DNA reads TGCGCCAGCAGCCCCCACAACACCGGGACTAGCGGGAGTATTAGGGATACGCAGTATTTT. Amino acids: CASSPHNTGTSGSIRDTQYF.

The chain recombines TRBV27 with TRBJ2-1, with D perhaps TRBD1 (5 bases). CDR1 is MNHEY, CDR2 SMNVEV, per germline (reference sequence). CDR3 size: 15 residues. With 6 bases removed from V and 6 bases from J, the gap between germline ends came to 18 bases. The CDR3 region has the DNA TGTGCCAGCAGACCCCTTGACAGTGAATCCAATGAGCAGTTCTTC. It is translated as CASRPLDSESNEQFF.

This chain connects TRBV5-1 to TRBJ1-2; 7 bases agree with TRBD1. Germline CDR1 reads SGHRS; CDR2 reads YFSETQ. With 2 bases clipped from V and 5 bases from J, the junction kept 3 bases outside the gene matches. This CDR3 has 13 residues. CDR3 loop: CASSLGTDYGYTF. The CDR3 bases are TGCGCCAGCAGCTTAGGGACAGATTATGGCTACACCTTC.

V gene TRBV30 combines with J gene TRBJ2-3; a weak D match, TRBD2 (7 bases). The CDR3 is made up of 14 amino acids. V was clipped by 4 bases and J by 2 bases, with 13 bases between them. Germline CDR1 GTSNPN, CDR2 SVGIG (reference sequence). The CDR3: CAWTAAGHTDTQYF. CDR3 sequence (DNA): TGTGCCTGGACGGCAGCGGGACACACAGATACGCAGTATTTT.

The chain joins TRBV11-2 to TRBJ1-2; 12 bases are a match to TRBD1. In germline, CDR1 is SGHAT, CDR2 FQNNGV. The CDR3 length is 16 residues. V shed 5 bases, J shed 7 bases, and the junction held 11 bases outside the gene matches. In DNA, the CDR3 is TGTGCCAGCAGCATCCGGGACAGGGGGCGATGGGGTGGCTACACCTTC. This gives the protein CASSIRDRGRWGGYTF.

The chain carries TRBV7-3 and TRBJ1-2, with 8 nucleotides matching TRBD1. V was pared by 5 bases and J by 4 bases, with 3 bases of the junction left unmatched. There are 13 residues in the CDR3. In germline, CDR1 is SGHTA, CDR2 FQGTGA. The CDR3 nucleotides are TGTGCCAGCAGCCCCGGACAGGGCTATGGCTACACCTTC. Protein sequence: CASSPGQGYGYTF.

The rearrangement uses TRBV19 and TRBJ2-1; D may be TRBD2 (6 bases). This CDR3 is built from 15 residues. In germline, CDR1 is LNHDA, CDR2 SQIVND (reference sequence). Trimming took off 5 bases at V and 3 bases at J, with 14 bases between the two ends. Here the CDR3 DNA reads TGTGCCAGTAGTTCCAACGGGGGTTACTACAATGAGCAGTTCTTC. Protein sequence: CASSSNGGYYNEQFF.

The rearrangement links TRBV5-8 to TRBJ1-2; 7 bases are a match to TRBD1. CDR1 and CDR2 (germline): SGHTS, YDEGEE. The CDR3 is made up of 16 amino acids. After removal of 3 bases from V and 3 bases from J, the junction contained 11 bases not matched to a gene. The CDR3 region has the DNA TGTGCCAGCAGCTCGTACAGGGGTCCAGGGGACTATGGCTACACCTTC. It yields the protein CASSSYRGPGDYGYTF.

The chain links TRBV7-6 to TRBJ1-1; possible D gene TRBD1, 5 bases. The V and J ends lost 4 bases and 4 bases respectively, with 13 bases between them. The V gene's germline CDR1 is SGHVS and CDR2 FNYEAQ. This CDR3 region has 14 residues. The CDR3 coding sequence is TGTGCCAGCAGCTCTCTCGGGGGGAGCACTGAAGCTTTCTTT. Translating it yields CASSSLGGSTEAFF. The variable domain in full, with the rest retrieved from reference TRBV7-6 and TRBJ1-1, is GAGVSQSPRYKVTKRGQDVALRCDPISGHVSLYWYRQALGQGPEFLTYFNYEAQQDKSGLPNDRFSAERPEGSISTLTIQRTEQRDSAMYRCASSSLGGSTEAFFGQGTRLTVV.

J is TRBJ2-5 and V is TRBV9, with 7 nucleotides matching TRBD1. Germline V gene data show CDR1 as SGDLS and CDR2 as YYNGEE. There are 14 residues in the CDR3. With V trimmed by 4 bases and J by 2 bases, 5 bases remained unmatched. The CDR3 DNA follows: TGTGCCAGCAGCAGGGACAGTCGGCAAGAGACCCAGTACTTC. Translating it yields CASSRDSRQETQYF.

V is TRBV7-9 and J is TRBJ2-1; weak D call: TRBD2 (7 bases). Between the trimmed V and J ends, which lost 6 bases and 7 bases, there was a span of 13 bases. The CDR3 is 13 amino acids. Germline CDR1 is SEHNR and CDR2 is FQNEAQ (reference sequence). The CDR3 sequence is CASRRGGANEQFF. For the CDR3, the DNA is TGTGCCAGCAGAAGGGGGGGGGCGAATGAGCAGTTCTTC.

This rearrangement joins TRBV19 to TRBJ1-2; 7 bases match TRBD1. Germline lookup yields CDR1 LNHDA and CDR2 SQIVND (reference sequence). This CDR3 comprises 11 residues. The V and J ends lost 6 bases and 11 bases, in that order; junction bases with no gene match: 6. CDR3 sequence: CASSKTGKYTF. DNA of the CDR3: TGTGCCAGTAGCAAGACAGGGAAATACACCTTC.

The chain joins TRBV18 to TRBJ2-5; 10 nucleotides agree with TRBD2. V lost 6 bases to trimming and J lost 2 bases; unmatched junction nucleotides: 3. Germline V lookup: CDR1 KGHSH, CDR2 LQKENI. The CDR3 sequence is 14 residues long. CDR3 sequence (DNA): TGTGCCAGCTCTCCGACTAGCGGGCAAGAGACCCAGTACTTC. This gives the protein CASSPTSGQETQYF.